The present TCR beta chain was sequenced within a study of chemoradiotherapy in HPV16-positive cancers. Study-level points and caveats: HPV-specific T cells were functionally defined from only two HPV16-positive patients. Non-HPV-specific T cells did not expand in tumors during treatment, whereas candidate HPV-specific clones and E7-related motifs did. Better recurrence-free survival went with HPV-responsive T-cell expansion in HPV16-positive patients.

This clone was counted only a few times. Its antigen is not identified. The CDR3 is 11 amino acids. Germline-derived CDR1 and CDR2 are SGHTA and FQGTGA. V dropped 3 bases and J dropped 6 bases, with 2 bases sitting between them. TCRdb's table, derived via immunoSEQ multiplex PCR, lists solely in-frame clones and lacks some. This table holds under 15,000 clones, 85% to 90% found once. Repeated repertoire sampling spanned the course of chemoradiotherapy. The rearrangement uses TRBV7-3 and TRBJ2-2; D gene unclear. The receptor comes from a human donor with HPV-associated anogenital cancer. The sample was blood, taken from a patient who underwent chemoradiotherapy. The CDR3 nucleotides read TGTGCCAGCAGCTTGGCCGGGGAGCTGTTTTTT. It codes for CASSLAGELFF.